These 26 T cell receptor beta chains were sequenced from one sample in a study of cytomegalovirus exposure and HLA in healthy donors. PCR used 60 Vbeta primers and 13 Jbeta primers. Sequenced by immunoSEQ multiplex PCR; TCRdb stores in-frame clones only, minus some. The sample shows about 130,000 clones, around 79% of them seen only once. Input material: PBMCs. These receptors were collected from a woman in her 40s in good health and CMV-seropositive.

This chain links TRBV5-1 with TRBJ2-1, with TRBD2 matching 13 bases. The V gene's germline CDR1 is SGHRS and CDR2 YFSETQ. The V and J ends lost 6 bases and 10 bases, in that order; junction bases with no gene match: 13. The CDR3 has 16 amino acids. The CDR3 DNA follows: TGCGCCAGCATCGAGGTACCGGGACTAGCGGGAAGGGAGCAGTTCTTC. This encodes CASIEVPGLAGREQFF.

The chain combines TRBV29-1 with TRBJ1-1; no clear D. CDR1 and CDR2 (germline): SQVTM, ANQGSEA. The CDR3 has 13 residues. Trimming took 0 bases from V and 3 from J, leaving 8 bases between them. CDR3 loop: CSVEDRLDTEAFF. The CDR3 nucleotides read TGCAGCGTTGAAGATCGGTTGGACACTGAAGCTTTCTTT.

The chain couples TRBV5-4 to TRBJ2-4; no clear D. CDR1 and CDR2 (germline): SGHNT, YYREEE (reference sequence). The V end lost 3 bases, the J end lost 0 bases, and 10 bases lay between the germline ends. This CDR3 is 15 amino acids long. The CDR3 nucleotides are TGTGCCAGCAGCTCCGGTGCACTAGCCAAAAACATTCAGTACTTC. Its translation is CASSSGALAKNIQYF.

This chain links TRBV15 with TRBJ2-2; D gene ambiguous. CDR1 is LNHNV, CDR2 YYDKDF, per germline (reference sequence). This CDR3 region has 14 residues. V lost 8 bases and J lost 0, with 10 bases in between. CDR3 nucleotides: TGTGCCACCCGTACACAGACGAACACCGGGGAGCTGTTTTTT. The encoded protein is CATRTQTNTGELFF.

V gene TRBV7-2 combines with J gene TRBJ2-6; D unresolved. The CDR3 loop spans 13 amino acids. Germline V gene lookup returns CDR1 SGHTA and CDR2 FQGNSA. Trimming removed 4 bases at V and 5 bases at J, with 6 bases between. The CDR3 DNA reads as TGTGCCAGCAGCTCGGGTAGGGCCAACGTCCTGACTTTC. As protein: CASSSGRANVLTF.

In this sample, this clone turned up a few times. This chain uses TRBV5-5 with TRBJ1-2; TRBD1 agrees at 9 bases. The CDR3 contains 16 residues. In germline, CDR1 is SGHKS, CDR2 YYEKEE (reference sequence). Germline trimming cut 1 base from V and 3 bases from J; bases unmatched to any gene: 7. The CDR3 DNA reads TGTGCCAGCAGCTTGACCCCGACAGGGGGTGACTATGGCTACACCTTC. Translating it yields CASSLTPTGGDYGYTF.

This chain uses TRBV5-4 with TRBJ1-6; the D is unclear. V was trimmed by 4 bases and J by 8 bases, leaving 7 bases between them. CDR1 and CDR2 from the germline V gene are SGHNT and YYREEE (reference sequence). This CDR3 is built from 12 residues. The CDR3 region has the DNA TGTGCCAGCAGCCACTTTGATTCACCCCTCCACTTT. Translating gives CASSHFDSPLHF.

This clone was picked up a small number of times. This chain links TRBV28 with TRBJ2-7; TRBD2 matches 9 bases. The germline V gene has CDR1 MDHEN and CDR2 SYDVKM. This CDR3 is built from 15 residues. The J segment lost 1 base and the V segment lost 6 bases, leaving 7 bases of the junction unmatched. CDR3 sequence (DNA): TGTGCCAGCAGGAGCGGGGGGTACAGTTCCTACGAGCAGTACTTC. It codes for CASRSGGYSSYEQYF.

The CDR3 loop is CASSYGFGGANYGYTF. CDR3 in DNA: TGTGCCAGCAGTTATGGATTCGGGGGAGCTAACTATGGCTACACCTTC. The genes are TRBV27 and TRBJ1-2; a possible D gene is TRBD1 (5 bases). This CDR3 is built from 16 residues. CDR1 and CDR2 from the germline V gene are MNHEY and SMNVEV (reference sequence). V was clipped by 4 bases and J by 0 bases, with 15 bases between them.

The rearrangement links TRBV2 to TRBJ1-6; 7 bases match TRBD1. The length of the CDR3 is 15 residues. Germline V gives CDR1 SNHLY, CDR2 FYNNEI. With V trimmed by 5 bases and J by 7 bases, 8 bases remained unmatched. Here the CDR3 reads CASSIRTGANSPLHF. The CDR3 DNA sequence: TGTGCCAGCAGTATAAGGACAGGAGCCAATTCACCCCTCCACTTT.

The V call is TRBV6-1, the J call TRBJ2-2; D unclear. CDR1 MNHNS and CDR2 SASEGT come from the germline V gene. This CDR3 region has 14 residues. The V end lost 3 bases, the J end lost 2 bases, and 7 bases lay between the germline ends. This chain's CDR3 is CASSDAINTGELFF. The CDR3 DNA follows: TGTGCCAGCAGTGATGCTATTAACACCGGGGAGCTGTTTTTT.

This clone was observed a few times. This chain links TRBV2 with TRBJ1-3, with TRBD1 as a possible D gene (5 bases). This CDR3 spans 14 amino acids. V was trimmed by 6 bases and J by 0 bases, leaving 9 bases between them. Germline V gene lookup returns CDR1 SNHLY and CDR2 FYNNEI. The CDR3, as DNA: TGTGCCAGCAGACGACAGAGCTCTGGAAACACCATATATTTT. It codes for CASRRQSSGNTIYF.

The chain uses TRBV5-5 and TRBJ2-7, with a possible D match to TRBD2 (6 bases). The CDR3 is made up of 13 amino acids. Germline lookup yields CDR1 SGHKS and CDR2 YYEKEE (reference sequence). V was cut by 3 bases and J by 12 bases, with 19 bases left in between. CDR3 coding DNA: TGTGCCAGCAGCTGGGGGACTGGATACGAGGGGTACTTC. As protein: CASSWGTGYEGYF.

This CDR3 is CASSLDRAYEAFF. The CDR3 DNA follows: TGTGCCAGCAGCTTAGATCGCGCGTATGAAGCTTTCTTT. This chain joins TRBV11-2 and TRBJ1-1; unclear D gene. Germline V gene lookup returns CDR1 SGHAT and CDR2 FQNNGV. The CDR3 contains 13 residues. V lost 0 bases and J lost 7, with 9 bases in between.

The V and J genes are TRBV4-3 and TRBJ1-2, with 7 bases matching TRBD1. This CDR3 has 17 amino acids. The V and J ends lost 1 base and 8 bases, in that order; junction bases with no gene match: 16. Germline V gene sequence: CDR1 LGHNA, CDR2 YSLEER. The CDR3 reads CASSQGLRADRSYGYTF. The CDR3 DNA reads as TGCGCCAGCAGCCAAGGTTTAAGGGCGGACAGGAGCTACGGCTACACCTTC.

The chain's CDR3 is CASSYGGREQETQYF. The CDR3 bases are TGTGCCAGCAGTTATGGGGGACGGGAGCAAGAGACCCAGTACTTC. The J gene is TRBJ2-5, the V gene TRBV6-6; the D gene is possibly TRBD2 (6 bases). The germline V and J ends were trimmed by 3 bases and 2 bases, with 13 bases remaining between them. CDR1 is MNHNY and CDR2 is SVGAGI in the germline V gene (reference sequence). This CDR3 has 15 amino acids.

The genes are TRBV30 and TRBJ1-3; no reliable D call. The CDR3 contains 13 residues. V was shortened by 3 bases and J by 9 bases, with 15 bases between the two germline ends. Per the germline V gene, CDR1 is GTSNPN and CDR2 is SVGIG (reference sequence). CDR3 protein: CAWSLDPKVTIYF. The CDR3 DNA sequence: TGTGCCTGGAGCCTAGATCCGAAGGTCACCATATATTTT.

The chain employs TRBV15 and TRBJ2-7; TRBD2 matches 7 bases. CDR3 length equals 14 residues. The V segment lost 4 bases and the J segment 2 bases; nucleotides outside the gene matches: 5. CDR1 is LNHNV and CDR2 is YYDKDF in the germline V gene (reference sequence). The CDR3 DNA sequence: TGTGCCACCAGCATTGGGGGGGACCCCTACGAGCAGTACTTC. It is translated as CATSIGGDPYEQYF. The variable domain in full, with the rest retrieved from reference TRBV15 and TRBJ2-7, is DAMVIQNPRYQVTQFGKPVTLSCSQTLNHNVMYWYQQKSSQAPKLLFHYYDKDFNNEADTPDNFQSRRPNTSFCFLDIRSPGLGDTAMYLCATSIGGDPYEQYFGPGTRLTVT.

The V gene is TRBV5-1, the J gene TRBJ1-6; D is uncertain. From germline, CDR1 is SGHRS and CDR2 YFSETQ. Trimming removed 0 bases from V and 6 bases from J, with 7 bases in between. The CDR3 has 14 residues. CDR3 protein: CASSLVVSNSPLHF. CDR3 bases: TGCGCCAGCAGCTTGGTGGTCAGTAATTCACCCCTCCACTTT.

This chain uses TRBV4-1 with TRBJ1-2; 7 nucleotides align to TRBD1. From germline, CDR1 is MGHRA and CDR2 YSYEKL. CDR3 size: 14 residues. With 3 bases clipped from V and 4 bases from J, the junction kept 5 bases outside the gene matches. The CDR3 loop reads CASSQATGIYGYTF. The CDR3 coding sequence is TGCGCCAGCAGCCAGGCGACAGGGATCTATGGCTACACCTTC.

The chain is built from TRBV7-2 and TRBJ2-7; 7 bases map to TRBD2. This CDR3 comprises 15 residues. In germline, CDR1 is SGHTA, CDR2 FQGNSA. Trimming at V came to 6 bases and at J to 0 bases, leaving 8 bases not matched to a gene. The CDR3 sequence is CASSSRAGSSYEQYF. The CDR3 coding sequence is TGTGCCAGCAGTTCGAGAGCGGGAAGCTCCTACGAGCAGTACTTC.

The CDR3 here is CASKRAGDHNEQFF. The CDR3 DNA reads TGTGCCAGTAAACGCGCGGGAGACCACAATGAGCAGTTCTTC. V usage is TRBV19 and J usage is TRBJ2-1, with 7 bases that match TRBD2. This CDR3 contains 14 residues. Germline V gene data show CDR1 as LNHDA and CDR2 as SQIVND (reference sequence). Germline trimming cut 7 bases from V and 5 bases from J; bases unmatched to any gene: 8.

The chain is built from TRBV7-8 and TRBJ2-2; D may be TRBD2 (5 bases). V was cut by 5 bases and J by 1 base, with 11 bases left in between. The CDR3 is made up of 15 amino acids. CDR1 is SGHVS, CDR2 FQNEAQ, per germline. This CDR3 is CASSTRTVNTGELFF. CDR3 nucleotide sequence: TGTGCCAGCAGCACAAGGACTGTGAACACCGGGGAGCTGTTTTTT. Full variable domain (outside the CDR3, taken from reference TRBV7-8 and TRBJ2-2): GAGVSQSPRYKVAKRGQDVALRCDPISGHVSLFWYQQALGQGPEFLTYFQNEAQLDKSGLPSDRFFAERPEGSVSTLKIQRTQQEDSAVYLCASSTRTVNTGELFFGEGSRLTVL.

The chain employs TRBV6-5 and TRBJ2-7; tentatively, D is TRBD2 (6 bases). The CDR3 covers 15 residues. Trimming took off 7 bases at V and 1 base at J, with 17 bases between the two ends. Germline-derived CDR1 and CDR2 are MNHEY and SVGAGI. Here the CDR3 reads CASTREASTSYEQYF. As DNA, the CDR3 is TGTGCCAGCACCAGGGAGGCCTCCACATCCTACGAGCAGTACTTC.

There are a few counts of this clone. The V gene is TRBV5-6, the J gene TRBJ2-7, with 7 bases that match TRBD2. Trimming took 1 base from V and 3 from J; bases not matched to a gene: 4. CDR1 and CDR2 (germline): SGHDT, YYEEEE. The CDR3 is 14 residues long. The CDR3 reads CASSLPGGGYEQYF. The CDR3 bases are TGTGCCAGCAGCTTGCCGGGGGGTGGCTACGAGCAGTACTTC.

This clone was picked up one time. The V and J genes are TRBV27 and TRBJ1-2; 10 nucleotides agree with TRBD1. The V and J ends lost 4 bases and 4 bases, in that order; junction bases with no gene match: 9. This CDR3 comprises 16 residues. The germline CDR1 and CDR2 sequences are MNHEY and SMNVEV (reference sequence). CDR3 residues: CASSSADRGVLYGYTF. The CDR3 bases are TGTGCCAGCAGTTCGGCGGACAGGGGGGTACTCTATGGCTACACCTTC.